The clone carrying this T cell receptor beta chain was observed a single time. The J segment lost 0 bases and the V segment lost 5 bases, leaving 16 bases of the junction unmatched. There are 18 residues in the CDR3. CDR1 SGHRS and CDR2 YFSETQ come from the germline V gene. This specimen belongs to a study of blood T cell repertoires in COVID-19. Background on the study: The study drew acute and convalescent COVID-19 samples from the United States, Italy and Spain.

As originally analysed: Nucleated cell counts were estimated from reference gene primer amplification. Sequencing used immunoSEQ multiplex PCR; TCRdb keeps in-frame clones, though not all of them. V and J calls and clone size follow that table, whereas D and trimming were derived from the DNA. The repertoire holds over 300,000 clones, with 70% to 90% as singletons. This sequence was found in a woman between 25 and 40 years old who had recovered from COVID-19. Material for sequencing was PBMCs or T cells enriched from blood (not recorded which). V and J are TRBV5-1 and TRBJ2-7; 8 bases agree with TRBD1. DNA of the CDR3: TGCGCCAGCAGGTTGTTCCCGGTTGGGACAGGTGCCTCCTACGAGCAGTACTTC. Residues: CASRLFPVGTGASYEQYF.